The 5 T cell receptor beta chains below all came from one sample that was sequenced in a study of shared T cell receptors in the human thymus. The repertoire was sequenced with immunoSEQ multiplex PCR; TCRdb's copy has only in-frame clones and lacks some. This sample yields 600,000 or so clones, of which about 87% are seen a single time; 0.0094% belongs to the top ten. This sample was shared with a second study, whose subject was human thymus T cells.

The sample taken for sequencing was thymocytes. The receptor set was obtained from a boy younger than two with a congenital heart defect.

This clone was observed a single time. This chain links TRBV29-1 with TRBJ2-3; D is unclear. The V and J ends lost 0 bases and 6 bases respectively, with 16 bases between them. CDR1 SQVTM and CDR2 ANQGSEA come from the germline V gene. The CDR3 is 15 residues long. The CDR3 region has the DNA TGCAGCGTTGAAGATCGGCGCCCTAGAGAGGATACGCAGTATTTT. Amino acid sequence: CSVEDRRPREDTQYF.

This chain uses TRBV12-5 with TRBJ2-1; possibly TRBD2 for D (5 bases). The CDR3 is 18 residues long. V lost 5 bases and J lost 0, with 20 bases in between. From germline, CDR1 is LGHNT and CDR2 FRNRAP. CDR3 sequence reads: CASGPRRVAGSSYNEQFF. CDR3 in DNA: TGTGCTAGTGGTCCGAGGAGAGTGGCGGGCAGCTCCTACAATGAGCAGTTCTTC.

The CDR3, as DNA: TGTGCCAGTAAGAAGCGGGGGGGTCACACAGATACGCAGTATTTT. It specifies CASKKRGGHTDTQYF. This sequence joins TRBV19 and TRBJ2-3, with 10 bases that match TRBD2. CDR3 length equals 15 residues. In germline, CDR1 is LNHDA, CDR2 SQIVND (reference sequence). V trimming: 7 bases; J trimming: 2 bases; junction bases outside the gene matches: 6. Supplemented by reference TRBV19 and TRBJ2-3, the full variable domain reads DGGITQSPKYLFRKEGQNVTLSCEQNLNHDAMYWYRQDPGQGLRLIYYSQIVNDFQKGDIAEGYSVSREKKESFPLTVTSAQKNPTAFYLCASKKRGGHTDTQYFGPGTRLTVL.

This clone occurred a few times. The chain joins TRBV6-5 to TRBJ1-4; TRBD1 agrees at 9 bases. Germline lookup yields CDR1 MNHEY and CDR2 SVGAGI. Germline trimming cut 0 bases from V and 13 bases from J; bases unmatched to any gene: 12. This CDR3 comprises 16 residues. CDR3 sequence: CASSYSMAGQGTGLFF. The CDR3 nucleotides read TGTGCCAGCAGTTACTCGATGGCAGGACAGGGGACGGGACTGTTTTTT.

The rearrangement joins TRBV28 to TRBJ2-1; weak D call: TRBD1 (5 bases). The length of the CDR3 is 13 residues. Germline CDR1 MDHEN, CDR2 SYDVKM. V was pared by 7 bases and J by 4 bases, with 11 bases between. The CDR3 loop reads CASTRQGYNEQFF. CDR3 sequence (DNA): TGTGCCAGCACCAGGCAGGGATACAATGAGCAGTTCTTC.